A single T cell receptor beta chain is shown here with its context. This CDR3 spans 14 amino acids. The J segment lost 3 bases and the V segment lost 7 bases, leaving 6 bases of the junction unmatched. In germline, CDR1 is MNHEY, CDR2 SVGAGI. The data belong to a study of early T cells in non-severe SARS-CoV-2 infection. About the study: Sequencing input comprised bulk RNA from unsorted whole blood; chain pairing was not available.

Unique molecular identifier tags were affixed to discrete cDNA molecules. MiXCR was run by TCRdb on the 5' RACE reads, yielding one entry per CDR3 protein. The sample contains 85,000 to 90,000 distinct CDR3 sequences, 12% to 15% of which appear only once. Material for sequencing was whole blood. The clonotype comes from an adult who was a healthcare worker with PCR-confirmed SARS-CoV-2 infection or an uninfected control (not recorded which). The V and J genes are TRBV6-5 and TRBJ2-1; 7 nucleotides line up with TRBD2. CDR3 coding DNA: TGTGCCAGCACCCCCGGGGGGAGCTACAATGAGCAGTTCTTC. Translating gives CASTPGGSYNEQFF.